These 21 T cell receptor beta chains originate from one sample sequenced in a study of graft-versus-host responses after intestinal transplantation. Their target antigens are unknown. The assay was immunoSEQ multiplex PCR, and TCRdb's table has in-frame clones only and misses some. This repertoire shows over 100,000 clones, 85% to 95% found once; its top ten account for more than 2.5%. Sequences were derived from unstimulated CD8+ T cells sorted from spleen or lymph node cells, sampled before intestinal transplant. The receptors stem from a human donor who received an intestinal transplant.

The chain recombines TRBV30 with TRBJ1-2, with TRBD1 matching 7 bases. The CDR3 runs 13 residues. The trim removed 1 base at V and 6 bases at J, leaving 5 bases unmatched. The germline V gene encodes CDR1 GTSNPN and CDR2 SVGIG (reference sequence). The CDR3 sequence: CAWSEGGANGYTF. DNA for the CDR3: TGTGCCTGGAGTGAAGGGGGCGCAAATGGCTACACCTTC.

V usage is TRBV9 and J usage is TRBJ2-3; D possibly uses TRBD1 or TRBD2 (5 bases each). Deletions cut 6 bases from V and 7 bases from J, with 18 bases between. Germline V gives CDR1 SGDLS, CDR2 YYNGEE. The CDR3 runs to 14 residues. CDR3 in amino acids: CASTERGDLHTQYF. DNA of the CDR3: TGTGCCAGCACCGAAAGAGGGGATCTGCATACGCAGTATTTT.

Comment on this clone: Other DNA sequences in the sample encode the same CDR3. The V and J genes are TRBV9 and TRBJ2-7; a possible D gene is TRBD2 (6 bases). The V end was cut by 0 bases, the J end by 2 bases, with 9 bases between. The CDR3 totals 14 residues. The V gene's germline CDR1 is SGDLS and CDR2 YYNGEE. CDR3 region: CASSVGGGTYEQYF. The CDR3 coding sequence is TGTGCCAGCAGCGTAGGTGGGGGGACCTACGAGCAGTACTTC.

The gene calls are TRBV27 and TRBJ1-4; 7 nucleotides line up with TRBD1. The CDR3 is 15 amino acids. Trimming at V came to 4 bases and at J to 4 bases, leaving 6 bases not matched to a gene. The germline V gene has CDR1 MNHEY and CDR2 SMNVEV (reference sequence). The CDR3 region is CASSWTGDSNEKLFF. The CDR3 region has the DNA TGTGCCAGCAGTTGGACGGGGGACAGTAATGAAAAACTGTTTTTT. The full variable domain, with the rest looked up from reference TRBV27 and TRBJ1-4, is EAQVTQNPRYLITVTGKKLTVTCSQNMNHEYMSWYRQDPGLGLRQIYYSMNVEVTDKGDVPEGYKVSRKEKRNFPLILESPSPNQTSLYFCASSWTGDSNEKLFFGSGTQLSVL.

This chain joins TRBV19 and TRBJ1-5; no firm D call. CDR3 length equals 15 residues. The V gene's germline CDR1 is LNHDA and CDR2 SQIVND (reference sequence). The germline V and J ends were trimmed by 2 bases and 3 bases, with 11 bases remaining between them. CDR3 DNA sequence: TGTGCCAGTAGTATATGGAGGGCCCCCAATCAGCCCCAGCATTTT. Protein: CASSIWRAPNQPQHF.

The chain is built from TRBV9 and TRBJ1-1; D not resolved. Germline CDR1 reads SGDLS; CDR2 reads YYNGEE. The CDR3 spans 15 residues. V was clipped by 2 bases and J by 1 base, with 12 bases between them. CDR3 nucleotides: TGTGCCAGCAGCGTCGCGGGCAGTCCGAACACTGAAGCTTTCTTT. It specifies CASSVAGSPNTEAFF. The full variable domain, rest sourced from reference TRBV9 and TRBJ1-1, is DSGVTQTPKHLITATGQRVTLRCSPRSGDLSVYWYQQSLDQGLQFLIQYYNGEERAKGNILERFSAQQFPDLHSELNLSSLELGDSALYFCASSVAGSPNTEAFFGQGTRLTVV.

The chain links TRBV6-5 to TRBJ1-1; D may be TRBD1 (5 bases). With 4 bases removed from V and 5 bases from J, the gap between germline ends came to 11 bases. Germline CDR1 MNHEY, CDR2 SVGAGI. There are 13 residues in the CDR3. The CDR3 region has the DNA TGTGCCAGCAGTTTGGGGGTGGGGACTGAAGCTTTCTTT. Translated: CASSLGVGTEAFF.

The genes are TRBV29-1 and TRBJ1-2, with D maybe TRBD1 (6 bases). Germline CDR1 reads SQVTM; CDR2 reads ANQGSEA. The CDR3 has 11 amino acids. Deletions cut 3 bases from V and 7 bases from J, with 9 bases between. The CDR3, as DNA: TGCAGCGTTGATACAGGGTTTGGCTACACCTTC. Amino acids: CSVDTGFGYTF. Looking up the rest from reference TRBV29-1 and TRBJ1-2 gives the full variable domain: SAVISQKPSRDICQRGTSLTIQCQVDSQVTMMFWYRQQPGQSLTLIATANQGSEATYESGFVIDKFPISRPNLTFSTLTVSNMSPEDSSIYLCSVDTGFGYTFGSGTRLTVV.

The chain joins TRBV15 to TRBJ1-5; D uncertain. The CDR3 is 13 residues long. Between the trimmed V and J ends, which lost 7 bases and 1 base, there was a span of 8 bases. Germline assignment: CDR1 LNHNV and CDR2 YYDKDF (reference sequence). The CDR3 nucleotides are TGTGCCACCAATGACCTAAGCAATCAGCCCCAGCATTTT. Translated: CATNDLSNQPQHF. The full variable domain, completed using reference TRBV15 and TRBJ1-5, is DAMVIQNPRYQVTQFGKPVTLSCSQTLNHNVMYWYQQKSSQAPKLLFHYYDKDFNNEADTPDNFQSRRPNTSFCFLDIRSPGLGDTAMYLCATNDLSNQPQHFGDGTRLSIL.

The chain employs TRBV5-1 and TRBJ1-2, with D possibly being TRBD1 (5 bases). In germline, CDR1 is SGHRS, CDR2 YFSETQ. The length of the CDR3 is 16 residues. V was clipped by 1 base and J by 4 bases, with 17 bases between them. The CDR3 region is CASSLSPGQGAYGYTF. CDR3 sequence (DNA): TGCGCCAGCAGCTTGTCCCCGGGGCAGGGAGCCTATGGCTACACCTTC.

The chain links TRBV19 to TRBJ2-3; TRBD2 matches at 14 bases. CDR1 is LNHDA and CDR2 is SQIVND in the germline V gene (reference sequence). V lost 5 bases to trimming and J lost 5 bases; unmatched junction nucleotides: 3. CDR3 length: 15 amino acids. For the CDR3, the DNA is TGTGCCAGTAGTGGAGGACTAGCGGGAGGAGATACGCAGTATTTT. Its translation is CASSGGLAGGDTQYF.

The CDR3 DNA sequence: TGTGCCAGCAGCCCCGGGACCGACCCCTACGAGCAGTACTTC. Translation gives CASSPGTDPYEQYF. This chain connects TRBV5-6 to TRBJ2-7; tentatively, D is TRBD1 or TRBD2 (5 bases each). V was pared by 4 bases and J by 2 bases, with 13 bases between. Germline CDR1 and CDR2: SGHDT and YYEEEE. The CDR3 is made up of 14 amino acids.

This clone was observed a single time. V and J are TRBV2 and TRBJ2-1; weak D call: TRBD2 (6 bases). V lost 7 bases, J lost 9 bases, and 22 bases lay in between. Germline CDR1 reads SNHLY; CDR2 reads FYNNEI. The CDR3 totals 15 residues. As DNA, the CDR3 is TGTGCCAGCACAGAACGGGAGTGGGGCAAAGCTGAGCAGTTCTTC. Its translation: CASTEREWGKAEQFF.

This clone was detected once. The V and J genes are TRBV7-3 and TRBJ2-7, with TRBD1 matching 9 bases. The trim removed 2 bases at V and 2 bases at J, leaving 4 bases unmatched. CDR1 and CDR2 from the germline V gene are SGHTA and FQGTGA. The CDR3 is made up of 15 amino acids. The CDR3 DNA sequence: TGTGCCAGCAGCTTAGGACAGGGGCCAACCTACGAGCAGTACTTC. It yields the protein CASSLGQGPTYEQYF.

The rearrangement links TRBV4-1 to TRBJ2-3; 14 bases map to TRBD2. V lost 4 bases and J lost 6; bases outside the gene matches: 12. The CDR3 length is 18 residues. Germline CDR1 MGHRA, CDR2 YSYEKL. Written as DNA, the CDR3 is TGCGCCAGCAGCCCGCGACTAGCGGGAGGGCCGTTGGTGGATACGCAGTATTTT. It translates to CASSPRLAGGPLVDTQYF.

This clone was observed once. The V gene is TRBV23-1, the J gene TRBJ1-5, with TRBD1 identical over 7 bases. TRBV23-1 is known as an ORF, though its function is uncertain. J lost 0 bases, V lost 2 bases, and 4 bases had no gene match. The CDR3 contains 16 residues. The CDR3 coding sequence is TGCGCCAGCAGTCAACGACAGGGTCTTAGCAATCAGCCCCAGCATTTT. It translates to CASSQRQGLSNQPQHF.

The V and J genes are TRBV18 and TRBJ1-1; tentative D call: TRBD1 (5 bases). This CDR3 spans 14 amino acids. CDR1 and CDR2 (germline): KGHSH, LQKENI. V was clipped by 2 bases and J by 4 bases, with 11 bases between them. CDR3 in DNA: TGTGCCAGCTCACCATCGACGAGGGGCACTGAAGCTTTCTTT. Translating it yields CASSPSTRGTEAFF.

This clone was seen only once. This chain links TRBV27 with TRBJ2-7; 8 bases are shared with TRBD1. The CDR3 consists of 14 residues. The V gene's germline CDR1 is MNHEY and CDR2 SMNVEV (reference sequence). V gave up 4 bases and J gave up 0 bases; unmatched junction bases: 2. The CDR3 bases are TGTGCCAGCAGTTGGACAGGGAGCTCCTACGAGCAGTACTTC. Its translation: CASSWTGSSYEQYF.

V and J are TRBV7-9 and TRBJ1-1, with TRBD1 as a possible D gene (5 bases). Germline V gives CDR1 SEHNR, CDR2 FQNEAQ (reference sequence). Trimming cost V 1 base and J 2 bases, with 17 bases left between them. This CDR3 is built from 17 residues. CDR3 coding DNA: TGTGCCAGCAGCTTAGACCTCCAAATTGGGGGAAACACTGAAGCTTTCTTT. Protein: CASSLDLQIGGNTEAFF.

This chain uses TRBV6-5 with TRBJ1-2, with no clear D. This CDR3 is built from 14 residues. Germline-derived CDR1 and CDR2 are MNHEY and SVGAGI. Trimming cost V 2 bases and J 4 bases, with 11 bases left between them. The CDR3 sequence: CASSYGPSFYGYTF. In DNA form, the CDR3 reads TGTGCCAGCAGTTACGGTCCAAGCTTCTATGGCTACACCTTC.

The rearrangement uses TRBV7-9 and TRBJ1-5, with 7 bases aligning to TRBD1. The V gene end was trimmed by 2 bases and the J gene end by 8 bases; junction bases not matched to a gene: 9. The CDR3 is made up of 15 amino acids. Germline loops: CDR1 SEHNR, CDR2 FQNEAQ (reference sequence). The CDR3 loop reads CASSLTGQGDEPQHF. CDR3 DNA sequence: TGTGCCAGCAGCTTAACAGGGCAGGGGGATGAGCCCCAGCATTTT.